One and the same sample provided the 24 T cell receptor beta chains below, sequenced in a study of cytomegalovirus exposure and HLA in healthy donors. Generated by immunoSEQ multiplex PCR, the TCRdb table keeps only in-frame clones and is missing some. The table lists 90,000 to 130,000 clones, roughly 87% of them singletons. Sequenced sample: PBMCs. These TCRs come from a woman under 30 in good health and CMV-seronegative.

The V call is TRBV7-3, the J call TRBJ1-1; unclear D gene. Trimming pared 8 bases from V and 1 base from J, leaving 11 bases between. The CDR3 runs 13 residues. Germline V lookup: CDR1 SGHTA, CDR2 FQGTGA. This chain's CDR3 is CASATAKNTEAFF. In DNA form, the CDR3 reads TGTGCCAGCGCAACAGCAAAGAACACTGAAGCTTTCTTT.

This chain joins TRBV28 and TRBJ1-4; 8 positions agree with TRBD1. Germline-derived CDR1 and CDR2 are MDHEN and SYDVKM. This CDR3 is built from 14 residues. The V gene end was trimmed by 6 bases and the J gene end by 6 bases; junction bases not matched to a gene: 6. The CDR3 coding sequence is TGTGCCAGCAGGGACAGGGCTGGAGATGAAAAACTGTTTTTT. Its translation: CASRDRAGDEKLFF. Drawing the rest from reference TRBV28 and TRBJ1-4, the complete variable domain is DVKVTQSSRYLVKRTGEKVFLECVQDMDHENMFWYRQDPGLGLRLIYFSYDVKMKEKGDIPEGYSVSREKKERFSLILESASTNQTSMYLCASRDRAGDEKLFFGSGTQLSVL.

This chain uses TRBV5-1 with TRBJ2-5, with 7 bases matching TRBD2. The germline CDR1 and CDR2 sequences are SGHRS and YFSETQ. The ends lost 2 bases at V and 5 bases at J; junction bases unmatched: 6. The CDR3 consists of 14 residues. This chain's CDR3 is CASSLAGSLETQYF. As DNA, the CDR3 is TGCGCCAGCAGCTTAGCGGGGTCTTTGGAGACCCAGTACTTC.

The chain uses TRBV27 and TRBJ2-1; 11 nucleotides line up with TRBD1. Germline V lookup: CDR1 MNHEY, CDR2 SMNVEV (reference sequence). The CDR3 totals 15 residues. V was clipped by 4 bases and J by 4 bases; unmatched bases: 3. CDR3 sequence: CASSSGQGVYNEQFF. The CDR3 DNA follows: TGTGCCAGCAGTTCGGGACAGGGGGTTTACAATGAGCAGTTCTTC.

The J gene is TRBJ2-5, the V gene TRBV9; possible D gene TRBD2, 5 bases. The germline V gene has CDR1 SGDLS and CDR2 YYNGEE. Trimming left V 0 bases short and J 2 bases short, with 5 bases between. This CDR3 comprises 13 residues. DNA of the CDR3: TGTGCCAGCAGCGTAGCGGGGCAAGAGACCCAGTACTTC. Protein product: CASSVAGQETQYF.

V is TRBV4-3 and J is TRBJ2-7; TRBD2 is a possible D gene (7 bases). The CDR3 loop spans 15 amino acids. Germline values: CDR1 LGHNA, CDR2 YSLEER. V shed 1 base and J shed 5 bases, with 15 bases lying between them. The CDR3 sequence is CASSQVGGREHEQYF. As DNA, the CDR3 is TGCGCCAGCAGCCAAGTGGGGGGGCGGGAGCACGAGCAGTACTTC.

V gene TRBV19 combines with J gene TRBJ2-5; TRBD1 is a possible D gene (5 bases). Trimming pared 3 bases from V and 2 bases from J, leaving 16 bases between. Looked up from germline, CDR1 is LNHDA and CDR2 is SQIVND (reference sequence). CDR3 length equals 16 residues. The CDR3 DNA reads as TGTGCCAGTAGTATGGGGCTGGCGAACTCACAAGAGACCCAGTACTTC. Protein: CASSMGLANSQETQYF.

This clone was observed a few times. V gene TRBV15 combines with J gene TRBJ1-2, with unresolved D. The CDR3 is 13 amino acids. From germline, CDR1 is LNHNV and CDR2 YYDKDF (reference sequence). Trimming removed 0 bases at V and 11 bases at J, with 13 bases between. DNA for the CDR3: TGTGCCACCAGCAGAGATAGAGGGTCCAGATACACCTTC. It codes for CATSRDRGSRYTF.

This chain connects TRBV19 to TRBJ1-5; perhaps TRBD1 as D (5 bases). The length of the CDR3 is 14 residues. Germline V gene lookup returns CDR1 LNHDA and CDR2 SQIVND (reference sequence). V lost 5 bases and J lost 3, with 11 bases in between. CDR3 bases: TGTGCCAGTAGTGATCGACAGTCCAATCAGCCCCAGCATTTT. Its protein is CASSDRQSNQPQHF. The full variable domain, with the rest looked up from reference TRBV19 and TRBJ1-5, is DGGITQSPKYLFRKEGQNVTLSCEQNLNHDAMYWYRQDPGQGLRLIYYSQIVNDFQKGDIAEGYSVSREKKESFPLTVTSAQKNPTAFYLCASSDRQSNQPQHFGDGTRLSIL.

The V gene is TRBV5-6, the J gene TRBJ2-4; D possibly corresponds to TRBD1 (5 bases). CDR3 size: 17 residues. The germline V gene encodes CDR1 SGHDT and CDR2 YYEEEE. V lost 4 bases, J lost 1 base, and 18 bases lay in between. CDR3 sequence (DNA): TGTGCCAGCAGCCCTAAGGGGTTTAATGGGGCCAAAAACATTCAGTACTTC. The encoded protein is CASSPKGFNGAKNIQYF. Complete variable domain (other parts from reference TRBV5-6 and TRBJ2-4): DAGVTQSPTHLIKTRGQQVTLRCSPKSGHDTVSWYQQALGQGPQFIFQYYEEEERQRGNFPDRFSGHQFPNYSSELNVNALLLGDSALYLCASSPKGFNGAKNIQYFGAGTRLSVL.

This clone was seen a single time. The CDR3 sequence is CASSESRRNEQFF. The DNA for the CDR3 is TGTGCCAGCAGTGAAAGTCGTCGGAATGAGCAGTTCTTC. The rearrangement uses TRBV9 and TRBJ2-1; D call uncertain. Trimming shortened V by 5 bases and J by 7 bases, and 13 bases separated the two germline ends. There are 13 residues in the CDR3. The germline gives CDR1 SGDLS, CDR2 YYNGEE.

The V and J genes are TRBV6-1 and TRBJ2-7, with 11 bases matching TRBD1. J was trimmed by 3 bases and V by 6 bases; bases with no gene match: 7. Germline V gene lookup returns CDR1 MNHNS and CDR2 SASEGT. The CDR3 loop spans 15 amino acids. For the CDR3, the DNA is TGTGCCAGCAGCTCAACCGGGACAGGGGGCTACGAGCAGTACTTC. Its translation: CASSSTGTGGYEQYF.

The chain recombines TRBV19 with TRBJ1-5; TRBD1 aligns across 7 bases. Germline assignment: CDR1 LNHDA and CDR2 SQIVND (reference sequence). J was trimmed by 6 bases and V by 5 bases; bases with no gene match: 7. This CDR3 comprises 14 residues. In DNA, the CDR3 is TGTGCCAGTAGTTCCGACAGGGTAGGTCAGCCCCAGCATTTT. Amino acids: CASSSDRVGQPQHF.

The chain combines TRBV2 with TRBJ2-5, with a weak D call TRBD1 (6 bases). CDR1 and CDR2 (germline): SNHLY, FYNNEI. Trimming removed 6 bases from V and 9 bases from J, with 35 bases in between. The CDR3 consists of 19 residues. This CDR3 is CASRPTPGTTGSTWVAQYF. CDR3 coding DNA: TGTGCCAGCAGGCCCACCCCCGGGACAACGGGCAGCACCTGGGTGGCCCAGTACTTC.

In its sample, this clone was seen once. The chain couples TRBV9 to TRBJ2-1, with 8 nucleotides matching TRBD2. The CDR3 runs 15 residues. The J segment lost 4 bases and the V segment lost 1 base, leaving 4 bases of the junction unmatched. Looked up from germline, CDR1 is SGDLS and CDR2 is YYNGEE. This CDR3 reads CASSVSGGEYNEQFF. The CDR3, as DNA: TGTGCCAGCAGCGTATCCGGGGGGGAGTACAATGAGCAGTTCTTC. Complete variable domain (other parts from reference TRBV9 and TRBJ2-1): DSGVTQTPKHLITATGQRVTLRCSPRSGDLSVYWYQQSLDQGLQFLIQYYNGEERAKGNILERFSAQQFPDLHSELNLSSLELGDSALYFCASSVSGGEYNEQFFGPGTRLTVL.

As to this clone: The same CDR3 can be traced to other DNA sequences in this sample. The genes are TRBV9 and TRBJ2-2; D gene uncertain. CDR3 size: 12 residues. Germline CDR1 SGDLS, CDR2 YYNGEE. V lost 4 bases and J 2 bases, leaving 3 bases between the germline ends. In nucleotides, the CDR3 is TGTGCCAGCAGCTTAAACACCGGGGAGCTGTTTTTT. This gives the protein CASSLNTGELFF.

The J gene is TRBJ1-6, the V gene TRBV30, with TRBD1 matching 7 bases. This CDR3 is 17 amino acids long. V was clipped by 2 bases and J by 0 bases; unmatched bases: 7. Germline CDR1 and CDR2: GTSNPN and SVGIG (reference sequence). The CDR3, as DNA: TGTGCCTGGAGTTGGGACAGCAACTTCTCCTATAATTCACCCCTCCACTTT. As protein: CAWSWDSNFSYNSPLHF.

The genes are TRBV6-5 and TRBJ2-7, with a possible D match to TRBD2 (6 bases). Germline V CDR1 and CDR2: MNHEY, SVGAGI. The CDR3 has 14 amino acids. V was clipped by 5 bases and J by 2 bases, with 13 bases between them. CDR3 in DNA: TGTGCCAGCAGTCAAGGGACTCCTGCCTACGAGCAGTACTTC. The encoded protein is CASSQGTPAYEQYF.

CDR3 protein: CASRPILRSLVTEAFF. DNA of the CDR3: TGTGCCAGCAGACCAATACTAAGGTCATTGGTCACTGAAGCTTTCTTT. The chain joins TRBV27 to TRBJ1-1; no reliable D call. Germline values: CDR1 MNHEY, CDR2 SMNVEV (reference sequence). The CDR3 is made up of 16 amino acids. V lost 6 bases and J lost 4, with 21 bases in between.

The chain has TRBV10-3 and TRBJ1-4, with a weak D call TRBD1 (6 bases). CDR3 length: 19 amino acids. The V gene's germline CDR1 is ENHRY and CDR2 SYGVKD. Trimming removed 4 bases at V and 0 bases at J, with 21 bases between. CDR3 in DNA: TGTGCCATCAGTGCAACCTGGACAGAAAACTCAGCAACTAATGAAAAACTGTTTTTT. This translates into CAISATWTENSATNEKLFF.

This chain joins TRBV28 and TRBJ1-5; 7 positions agree with TRBD1. CDR1 is MDHEN and CDR2 is SYDVKM in the germline V gene. The CDR3 is 16 residues long. Trimming took 7 bases from V and 3 from J; bases not matched to a gene: 12. CDR3 in DNA: TGTGCCAGCATAAACAGGGGAAGACGGGACAATCAGCCCCAGCATTTT. Amino acid sequence: CASINRGRRDNQPQHF. Looking up the rest from reference TRBV28 and TRBJ1-5 gives the full variable domain: DVKVTQSSRYLVKRTGEKVFLECVQDMDHENMFWYRQDPGLGLRLIYFSYDVKMKEKGDIPEGYSVSREKKERFSLILESASTNQTSMYLCASINRGRRDNQPQHFGDGTRLSIL.

This chain connects TRBV28 to TRBJ1-2; 7 nucleotides align to TRBD1. This CDR3 is built from 13 residues. The V gene's germline CDR1 is MDHEN and CDR2 SYDVKM. The junction had 4 bases not matched to a gene; V was cut back by 5 bases and J by 4 bases. CDR3 DNA: TGTGCCAGCAGTCCAACAGGGGTCTATGGCTACACCTTC. Translated: CASSPTGVYGYTF.

The chain uses TRBV2 and TRBJ2-6, with TRBD1 as a possible D gene (5 bases). The germline V gene has CDR1 SNHLY and CDR2 FYNNEI. Trimming stripped 6 bases from V and 2 bases from J, with 11 bases between. This CDR3 is built from 15 residues. The CDR3 DNA reads TGTGCCAGCAGGGTCGGACAAGCTGGGGCCAACGTCCTGACTTTC. Translating it yields CASRVGQAGANVLTF. Combining the CDR3 with reference TRBV2 and TRBJ2-6 gives the whole variable domain EPEVTQTPSHQVTQMGQEVILRCVPISNHLYFYWYRQILGQKVEFLVSFYNNEISEKSEIFDDQFSVERPDGSNFTLKIRSTKLEDSAMYFCASRVGQAGANVLTFGAGSRLTVL.

The rearrangement links TRBV28 to TRBJ1-2, with 8 bases aligning to TRBD1. This CDR3 region has 16 residues. After removal of 5 bases from V and 8 bases from J, the junction contained 16 bases not matched to a gene. CDR1 and CDR2 (germline): MDHEN, SYDVKM. The CDR3 region is CASSPLGRGPGRGYTF. The DNA for the CDR3 is TGTGCCAGCAGTCCTTTGGGCAGGGGGCCTGGTAGGGGCTACACCTTC.